This entry lists 3 T cell receptor beta chains sequenced from one sample in a study of cytomegalovirus exposure and HLA in healthy donors. Primers for the PCR totalled 60 Vbeta and 13 Jbeta. Only in-frame clones appear in the TCRdb table, and some are missing; sequencing was by immunoSEQ multiplex PCR. The sample holds some 140,000 clones, approximately 80% seen once. Sequencing was done on a sample of PBMCs. These receptor sequences come from a male donor in good health and CMV-seropositive.

The rearrangement uses TRBV28 and TRBJ2-7, with TRBD1 matching 7 bases. This CDR3 comprises 16 residues. Germline V gene sequence: CDR1 MDHEN, CDR2 SYDVKM. V gave up 1 base and J gave up 5 bases; unmatched junction bases: 11. The CDR3 sequence: CASSLSDSGGLDEQYF. The CDR3 coding sequence is TGTGCCAGCAGTTTATCCGATTCAGGGGGTCTCGACGAGCAGTACTTC.

The chain joins TRBV27 to TRBJ1-1, with 8 bases lining up with TRBD1. Germline-derived CDR1 and CDR2 are MNHEY and SMNVEV (reference sequence). The CDR3 has 18 residues. The V gene end was trimmed by 4 bases and the J gene end by 1 base; junction bases not matched to a gene: 14. The DNA of the CDR3 is TGTGCCAGCAGTTCCCAGCCGGGACAGGTCAAGACGAACACTGAAGCTTTCTTT. Amino acids: CASSSQPGQVKTNTEAFF.

The J gene is TRBJ1-2, the V gene TRBV29-1; 10 bases map to TRBD1. This CDR3 has 13 amino acids. With 3 bases clipped from V and 10 bases from J, the junction kept 8 bases outside the gene matches. Germline V CDR1 and CDR2: SQVTM, ANQGSEA. CDR3 sequence: CSVDRGGTGAYTF. Written as DNA, the CDR3 is TGCAGCGTTGATAGGGGAGGGACAGGGGCCTACACCTTC.